One T cell receptor beta chain is described in this entry. The antigen remains unidentified. Attachment of unique molecular identifiers to individual cDNA molecules was performed. TCRdb reprocessed the 5' RACE reads via MiXCR and lists one record per CDR3 protein. The repertoire holds about 48,000 distinct CDR3 sequences, with 6% to 8% as singletons. Germline CDR1 KGHSY, CDR2 FQNENV. This CDR3 has 14 residues. Germline trimming cut 0 bases from V and 6 bases from J; bases unmatched to any gene: 4. The data are from a study of early T cells in non-severe SARS-CoV-2 infection. Turning to the study itself: Sequenced material consisted of bulk RNA (from unsorted whole blood), and chains were unpaired. Whole-study results and caveats: VDJdb-based matching was biased toward anti-spike CD8 responses and missed private and CD4 specificities.

The specimen was whole blood, collected at baseline. The TCR sequence derives from an adult who was a healthcare worker with PCR-confirmed SARS-CoV-2 infection or an uninfected control (not recorded which). The chain couples TRBV16 to TRBJ1-2; 7 positions match TRBD1. For the CDR3, the DNA is TGTGCCAGCAGCCAATCAGACAGGGTGAATGGCTACACCTTC. Its translation is CASSQSDRVNGYTF. The full variable domain, its missing parts supplied by reference TRBV16 and TRBJ1-2, is GEEVAQTPKHLVRGEGQKAKLYCAPIKGHSYVFWYQQVLKNEFKFLISFQNENVFDETGMPKERFSAKCLPNSPCSLEIQATKLEDSAVYFCASSQSDRVNGYTFGSGTRLTVV.